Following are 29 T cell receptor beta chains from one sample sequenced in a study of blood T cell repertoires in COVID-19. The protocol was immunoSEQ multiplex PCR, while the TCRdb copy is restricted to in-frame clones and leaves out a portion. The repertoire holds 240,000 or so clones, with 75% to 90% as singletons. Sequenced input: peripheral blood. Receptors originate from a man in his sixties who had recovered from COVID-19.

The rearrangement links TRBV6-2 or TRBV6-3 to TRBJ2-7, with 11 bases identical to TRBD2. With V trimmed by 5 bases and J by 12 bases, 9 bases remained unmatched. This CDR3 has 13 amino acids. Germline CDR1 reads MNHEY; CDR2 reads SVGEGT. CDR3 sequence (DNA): TGTGCCAGCAGTGAGACTAGCGGGGTCAAGAGGTACGTC. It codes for CASSETSGVKRYV.

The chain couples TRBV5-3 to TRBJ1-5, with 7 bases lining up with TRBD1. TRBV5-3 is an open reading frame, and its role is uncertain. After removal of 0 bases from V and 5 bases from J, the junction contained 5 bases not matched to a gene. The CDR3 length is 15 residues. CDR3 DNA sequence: TGTGCCAGAAGCTTGGTAGGGACAGATTATCAGCCCCAGCATTTT. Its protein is CARSLVGTDYQPQHF.

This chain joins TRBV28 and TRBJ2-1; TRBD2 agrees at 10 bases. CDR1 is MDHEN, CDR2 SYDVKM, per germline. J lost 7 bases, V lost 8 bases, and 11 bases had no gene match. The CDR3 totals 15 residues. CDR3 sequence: CASGLTSGRINEQFF. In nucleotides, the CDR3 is TGTGCCAGCGGACTGACTAGCGGGCGGATAAATGAGCAGTTCTTC. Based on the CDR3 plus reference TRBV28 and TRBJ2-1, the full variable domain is DVKVTQSSRYLVKRTGEKVFLECVQDMDHENMFWYRQDPGLGLRLIYFSYDVKMKEKGDIPEGYSVSREKKERFSLILESASTNQTSMYLCASGLTSGRINEQFFGPGTRLTVL.

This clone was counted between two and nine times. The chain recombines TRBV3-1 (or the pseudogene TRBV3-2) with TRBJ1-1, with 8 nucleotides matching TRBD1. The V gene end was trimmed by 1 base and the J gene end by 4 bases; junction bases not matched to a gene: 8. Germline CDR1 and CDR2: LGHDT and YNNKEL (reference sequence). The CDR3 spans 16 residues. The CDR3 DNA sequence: TGTGCCAGCAGCCAAGCCACAGGGGGGAGGAGCACTGAAGCTTTCTTT. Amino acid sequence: CASSQATGGRSTEAFF.

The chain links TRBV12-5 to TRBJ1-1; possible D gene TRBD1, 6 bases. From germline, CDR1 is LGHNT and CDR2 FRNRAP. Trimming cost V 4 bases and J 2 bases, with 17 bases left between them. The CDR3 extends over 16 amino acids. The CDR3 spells CASGSVGGQPNTEAFF. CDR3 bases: TGTGCTAGTGGTTCAGTCGGGGGGCAGCCTAACACTGAAGCTTTCTTT.

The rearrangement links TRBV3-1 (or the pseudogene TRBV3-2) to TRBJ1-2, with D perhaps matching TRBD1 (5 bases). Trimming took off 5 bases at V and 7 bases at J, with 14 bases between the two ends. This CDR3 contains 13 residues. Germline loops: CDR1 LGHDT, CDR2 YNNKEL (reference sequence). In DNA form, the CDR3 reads TGTGCCAGCAGCTCCACGCGGGGGTCTGGCTACACCTTC. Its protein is CASSSTRGSGYTF.

This CDR3 reads CASNQQGADEKLFF. The DNA of the CDR3 is TGTGCCAGCAACCAACAGGGGGCAGATGAAAAACTGTTTTTT. This chain uses TRBV6-5 with TRBJ1-4; 9 nucleotides align to TRBD1. Germline CDR1 reads MNHEY; CDR2 reads SVGAGI. Losses at the gene ends were 7 bases for V and 6 bases for J; bases not matched to a gene: 6. This CDR3 has 14 amino acids.

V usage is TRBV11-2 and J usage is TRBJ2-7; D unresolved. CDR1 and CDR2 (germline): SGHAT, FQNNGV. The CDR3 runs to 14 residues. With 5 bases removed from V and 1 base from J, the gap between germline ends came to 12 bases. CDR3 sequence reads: CASSLQGGSYEQYV. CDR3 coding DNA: TGTGCCAGCAGCCTCCAAGGCGGATCCTACGAGCAGTACGTC.

CDR3 protein: CAISGEERGSTDTQYF. CDR3 sequence (DNA): TGTGCCATCAGTGGGGAGGAGCGGGGTAGCACAGATACGCAGTATTTT. This chain joins TRBV10-3 and TRBJ2-3; 7 bases are a match to TRBD2. Losses at the gene ends were 4 bases for V and 0 bases for J; bases not matched to a gene: 7. The germline V gene encodes CDR1 ENHRY and CDR2 SYGVKD. There are 16 residues in the CDR3.

CDR3 region: CASSHRGTVGETQYF. In DNA form, the CDR3 reads TGTGCCAGTAGCCACCGGGGGACGGTTGGGGAGACCCAGTACTTC. The J gene is TRBJ2-5, the V gene TRBV19; D possibly corresponds to TRBD2 (6 bases). This CDR3 is 15 amino acids long. V was clipped by 6 bases and J by 5 bases, with 19 bases between them. The germline V gene encodes CDR1 LNHDA and CDR2 SQIVND (reference sequence).

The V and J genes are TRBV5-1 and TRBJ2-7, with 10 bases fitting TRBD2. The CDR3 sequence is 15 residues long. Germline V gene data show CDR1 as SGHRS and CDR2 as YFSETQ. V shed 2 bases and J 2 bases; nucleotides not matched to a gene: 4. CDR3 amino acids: CASSFTSGVPYEQYF. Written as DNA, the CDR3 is TGCGCCAGCAGCTTCACTAGCGGGGTTCCCTACGAGCAGTACTTC.

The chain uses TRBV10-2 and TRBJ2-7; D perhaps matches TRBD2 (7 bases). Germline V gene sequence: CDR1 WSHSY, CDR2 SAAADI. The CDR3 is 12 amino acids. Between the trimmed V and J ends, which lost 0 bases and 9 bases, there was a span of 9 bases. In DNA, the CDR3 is TGCGCCAGCAGTGAGTCTGGGGGGGCGCAGTACGTC. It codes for CASSESGGAQYV.

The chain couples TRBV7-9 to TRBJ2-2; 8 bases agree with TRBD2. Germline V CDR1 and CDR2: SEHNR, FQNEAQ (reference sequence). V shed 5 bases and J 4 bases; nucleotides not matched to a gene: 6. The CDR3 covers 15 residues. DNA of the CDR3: TGTGCCAGCAGCCCCGGGGGGGCGCGCACCGGGGAGCTGTTTTTT. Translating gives CASSPGGARTGELFF.

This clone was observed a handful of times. The CDR3 loop is CASSPGQGAYEQYF. The CDR3 DNA reads as TGCGCCAGCAGCCCGGGACAGGGGGCCTACGAGCAGTACTTC. The chain combines TRBV4-1 with TRBJ2-7, with 11 bases matching TRBD1. The CDR3 sequence is 14 residues long. J lost 2 bases, V lost 4 bases, and 1 base had no gene match. The V gene's germline CDR1 is MGHRA and CDR2 YSYEKL.

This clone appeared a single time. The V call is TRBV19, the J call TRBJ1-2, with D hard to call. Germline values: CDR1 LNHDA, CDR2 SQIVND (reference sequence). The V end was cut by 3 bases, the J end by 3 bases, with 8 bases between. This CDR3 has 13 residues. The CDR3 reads CASSISVDYGYTF. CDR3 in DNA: TGTGCCAGTAGTATTTCGGTGGACTATGGCTACACCTTC.

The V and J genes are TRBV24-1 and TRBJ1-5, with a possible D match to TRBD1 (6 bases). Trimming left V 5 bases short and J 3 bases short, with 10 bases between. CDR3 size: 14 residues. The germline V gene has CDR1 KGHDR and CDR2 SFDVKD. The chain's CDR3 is CATSAGVDNQPQHF. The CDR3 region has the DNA TGTGCCACCAGTGCAGGGGTCGACAATCAGCCCCAGCATTTT.

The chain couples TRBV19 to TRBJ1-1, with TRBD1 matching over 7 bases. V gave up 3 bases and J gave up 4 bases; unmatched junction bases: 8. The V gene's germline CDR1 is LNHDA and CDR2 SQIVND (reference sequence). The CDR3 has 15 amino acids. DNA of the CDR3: TGTGCCAGTAGTATTTCCGGGACAGTGGGCACTGAAGCTTTCTTT. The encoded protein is CASSISGTVGTEAFF.

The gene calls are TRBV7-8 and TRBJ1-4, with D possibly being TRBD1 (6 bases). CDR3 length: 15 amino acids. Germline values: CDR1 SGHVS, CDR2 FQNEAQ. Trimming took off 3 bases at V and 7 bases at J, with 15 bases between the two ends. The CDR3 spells CASSFPDSPSEKLFF. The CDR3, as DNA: TGTGCCAGCAGCTTTCCGGACAGCCCCAGTGAAAAACTGTTTTTT.

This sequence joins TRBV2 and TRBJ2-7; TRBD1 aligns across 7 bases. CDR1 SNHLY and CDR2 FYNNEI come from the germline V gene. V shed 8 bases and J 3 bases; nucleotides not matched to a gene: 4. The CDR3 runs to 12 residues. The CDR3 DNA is TGTGCCAGCGCGCAGGGGGTCTACGAGCAGTACTTC. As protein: CASAQGVYEQYF.

The CDR3: CASSLFPSGELFF. For the CDR3, the DNA is TGTGCCAGCAGCTTATTCCCATCCGGGGAGCTGTTTTTT. The chain has TRBV7-9 and TRBJ2-2; D is ambiguous. V was pared by 2 bases and J by 6 bases, with 7 bases between. The CDR3 totals 13 residues. Looked up from germline, CDR1 is SEHNR and CDR2 is FQNEAQ (reference sequence).

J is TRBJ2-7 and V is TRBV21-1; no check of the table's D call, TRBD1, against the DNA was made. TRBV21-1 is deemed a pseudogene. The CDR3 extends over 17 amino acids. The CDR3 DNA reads TGTGCCAGCATCCACCGTGGAGAGACAGGGAGCTCCTACGAGCAGTACGTC. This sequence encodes CASIHRGETGSSYEQYV.

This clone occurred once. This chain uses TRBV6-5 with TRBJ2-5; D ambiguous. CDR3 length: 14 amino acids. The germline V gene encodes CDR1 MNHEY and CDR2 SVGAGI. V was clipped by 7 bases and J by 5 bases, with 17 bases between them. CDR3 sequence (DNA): TGTGCCAGCACCTTCGACCGAGGATCGGAGACCCAGTACTTC. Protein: CASTFDRGSETQYF.

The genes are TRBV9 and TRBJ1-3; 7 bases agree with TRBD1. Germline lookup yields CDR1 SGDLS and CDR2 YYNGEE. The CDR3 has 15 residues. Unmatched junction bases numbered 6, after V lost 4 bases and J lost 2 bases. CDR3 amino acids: CASSTGQFTGNTIYF. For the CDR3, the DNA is TGTGCCAGCAGCACGGGACAGTTTACTGGAAACACCATATATTTT.

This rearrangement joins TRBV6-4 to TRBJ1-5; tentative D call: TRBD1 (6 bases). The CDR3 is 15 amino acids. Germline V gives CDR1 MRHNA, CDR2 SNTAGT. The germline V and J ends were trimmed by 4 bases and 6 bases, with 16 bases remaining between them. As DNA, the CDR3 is TGTGCCAGCAGTGTGGAGGCAGGGGATTTTCAGCCCCAGCATTTT. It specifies CASSVEAGDFQPQHF.

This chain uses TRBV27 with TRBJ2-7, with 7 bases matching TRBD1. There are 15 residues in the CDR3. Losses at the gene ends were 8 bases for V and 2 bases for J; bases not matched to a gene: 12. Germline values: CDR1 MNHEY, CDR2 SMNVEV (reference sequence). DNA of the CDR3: TGTGCCAGCCGGAACCGACAGGGCAGTACCTACGAGCAGTACTTC. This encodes CASRNRQGSTYEQYF.

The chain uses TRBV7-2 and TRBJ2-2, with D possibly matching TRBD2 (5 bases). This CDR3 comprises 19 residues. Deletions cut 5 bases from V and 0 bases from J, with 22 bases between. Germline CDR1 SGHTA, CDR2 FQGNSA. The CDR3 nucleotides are TGTGCCAGCAGCCTAACCCTTGGCGGGCAGGCCCCGAACACCGGGGAGCTGTTTTTT. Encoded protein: CASSLTLGGQAPNTGELFF. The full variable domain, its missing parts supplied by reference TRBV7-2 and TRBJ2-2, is GAGVSQSPSNKVTEKGKDVELRCDPISGHTALYWYRQSLGQGLEFLIYFQGNSAPDKSGLPSDRFSAERTGGSVSTLTIQRTQQEDSAVYLCASSLTLGGQAPNTGELFFGEGSRLTVL.

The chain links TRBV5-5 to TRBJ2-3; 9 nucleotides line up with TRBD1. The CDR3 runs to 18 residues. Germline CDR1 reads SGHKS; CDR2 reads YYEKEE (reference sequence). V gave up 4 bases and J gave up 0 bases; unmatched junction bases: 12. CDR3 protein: CASSRGQGIPSSTDTQYF. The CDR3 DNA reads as TGTGCCAGCAGCCGTGGACAGGGGATTCCCTCTAGCACAGATACGCAGTATTTT.

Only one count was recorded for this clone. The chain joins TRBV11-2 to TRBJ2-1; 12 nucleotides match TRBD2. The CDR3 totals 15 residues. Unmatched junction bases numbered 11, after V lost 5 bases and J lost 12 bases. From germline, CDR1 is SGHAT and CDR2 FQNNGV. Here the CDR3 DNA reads TGTGCCAGCAGCCCTCCTAGCGGGGGGGCCAAGGGGCAGTTCTTC. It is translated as CASSPPSGGAKGQFF.

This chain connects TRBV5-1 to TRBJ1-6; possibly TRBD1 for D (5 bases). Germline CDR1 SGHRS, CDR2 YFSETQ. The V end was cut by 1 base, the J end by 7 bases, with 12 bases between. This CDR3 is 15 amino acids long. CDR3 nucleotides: TGCGCCAGCAGCTTGCGAGCAGGGAAGAATTCACCCCTCCACTTT. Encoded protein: CASSLRAGKNSPLHF.